Presented here are 4 T cell receptor beta chains from one specimen sequenced in a study of Tregs in tolerant kidney transplant recipients. Assay: immunoSEQ multiplex PCR; the TCRdb copy retains only in-frame clones and omits some. The sample holds about 48,000 clones. Specimen: CD4+ T cells from blood, collected before the transplant. These receptors were obtained from a human donor who received a combined kidney and bone marrow transplant.

CDR3 bases read: TGCAGCGTTGACTGGACAGGGGACACTGAA. Amino acid sequence: CSVDWTGDTE. In full, the CDR3 is CSVDWTGDTEAFF. This chain joins TRBV29-1 and TRBJ1-1, with 9 nucleotides matching TRBD1. The read ends 3 residues before the CDR3 terminus; that terminus is restored from the germline J gene. Losses at the gene ends were 3 bases for V and 3 bases for J; bases not matched to a gene: 2. The CDR3 has 13 amino acids. The V gene's germline CDR1 is SQVTM and CDR2 ANQGSEA.

Remarks on this clone: The read halts 3 residues ahead of the CDR3 end, with the missing end drawn from the germline J gene. The chain uses TRBV5-1 and TRBJ2-7; 14 nucleotides line up with TRBD2. Germline V gene lookup returns CDR1 SGHRS and CDR2 YFSETQ. The CDR3 loop spans 16 amino acids. Trimming cost V 4 bases and J 6 bases; bases outside gene matches: 9. The sequenced part of the CDR3 DNA is TGCGCCAGCAGCCTGCGACTAGCGGGAGGGCCAGGCGAG. Amino acid sequence: CASSLRLAGGPGE. The whole CDR3 is CASSLRLAGGPGEQYF.

On this clone: The sequenced fragment ends 3 residues before the CDR3 boundary, so the rest is inferred from the germline J gene. The V call is TRBV7-2, the J call TRBJ2-1; D remains unclear. V gave up 5 bases and J gave up 7 bases, with 9 bases separating them. CDR1 and CDR2 (germline): SGHTA, FQGNSA. The length of the CDR3 is 12 residues. The CDR3 reads CASSLYWNEQFF. CDR3 bases read: TGTGCCAGCAGCCTCTACTGGAATGAG. The full variable domain, rest sourced from reference TRBV7-2 and TRBJ2-1, is GAGVSQSPSNKVTEKGKDVELRCDPISGHTALYWYRQSLGQGLEFLIYFQGNSAPDKSGLPSDRFSAERTGGSVSTLTIQRTQQEDSAVYLCASSLYWNEQFFGPGTRLTVL.

In the case of this clone: The sequenced fragment ends 3 residues before the CDR3 boundary, so the rest is inferred from the germline J gene. V usage is TRBV6-1 and J usage is TRBJ2-3; 12 bases agree with TRBD2. Trimming cost V 2 bases and J 4 bases; bases outside gene matches: 1. CDR3 length: 15 amino acids. The V gene's germline CDR1 is MNHNS and CDR2 SASEGT. The CDR3 spells CASSELAGGPDTQYF. CDR3 DNA (partial): TGTGCCAGCAGTGAACTAGCGGGAGGGCCAGATACG.